The 24 T cell receptor beta chains below all came from one sample that was sequenced in a study of blood T cell repertoires in COVID-19. Measured with immunoSEQ multiplex PCR; TCRdb has only the in-frame clones, and not every one. This sample has almost 500,000 clones; approximately 90% occur once, and the top ten carry under 9.5%. Sequencing used PBMCs or T cells enriched from blood (not recorded which). The receptor set was obtained from a woman aged 55-69 years who had recovered from COVID-19.

The sample holds one count of this clone. The rearrangement uses TRBV9 and TRBJ2-2, with 9 bases matching TRBD1. Trimming at V came to 4 bases and at J to 4 bases, leaving 8 bases not matched to a gene. This CDR3 spans 16 amino acids. Germline lookup yields CDR1 SGDLS and CDR2 YYNGEE. The chain's CDR3 is CASSRGTGIGTGELFF. The DNA for the CDR3 is TGTGCCAGCAGCAGGGGGACAGGGATTGGCACCGGGGAGCTGTTTTTT.

The table lists this clone with a count of one. The rearrangement uses TRBV29-1 and TRBJ2-1; TRBD1 might be the D (6 bases). Germline assignment: CDR1 SQVTM and CDR2 ANQGSEA. The CDR3 runs 14 residues. Trimming pared 6 bases from V and 2 bases from J, leaving 14 bases between. The CDR3 DNA sequence: TGCAGCGTGGGGGCGACGGGAACCTACAATGAGCAGTTCTTC. Translating it yields CSVGATGTYNEQFF.

The chain links TRBV28 to TRBJ1-6; D is uncertain. With 5 bases removed from V and 9 bases from J, the gap between germline ends came to 11 bases. The CDR3 runs to 13 residues. CDR1 and CDR2 from the germline V gene are MDHEN and SYDVKM. CDR3: CASSALGSSPLHF. The CDR3 DNA follows: TGTGCCAGCAGTGCCCTTGGGAGTTCACCCCTCCACTTT.

This sequence joins TRBV10-3 and TRBJ2-7, with a weak D call TRBD2 (6 bases). Germline V lookup: CDR1 ENHRY, CDR2 SYGVKD. Trimming took 6 bases from V and 3 from J, leaving 9 bases between them. The CDR3 totals 12 residues. CDR3 bases: TGTGCCATCAGCATGGGGGGCTACGAGCAGTACTTC. Protein product: CAISMGGYEQYF.

The chain joins TRBV5-1 to TRBJ1-3, with TRBD1 matching over 9 bases. Trimming removed 2 bases from V and 0 bases from J; junction bases left unmatched: 3. The germline V gene encodes CDR1 SGHRS and CDR2 YFSETQ. This CDR3 contains 16 residues. The CDR3 coding sequence is TGCGCCAGCAGCTTTGGACAGGGGCCCTCTGGAAACACCATATATTTT. Its translation is CASSFGQGPSGNTIYF.

The chain has TRBV19 and TRBJ1-5; D gene unclear. V was shortened by 1 base and J by 6 bases, with 7 bases between the two germline ends. The CDR3 consists of 13 residues. Germline V gene lookup returns CDR1 LNHDA and CDR2 SQIVND (reference sequence). The CDR3 region has the DNA TGTGCCAGTAGTATAGGGTACGGTCAGCCCCAGCATTTT. As protein: CASSIGYGQPQHF.

V usage is TRBV20-1 and J usage is TRBJ2-7; D is unclear. V was pared by 5 bases and J by 4 bases, with 6 bases between. Germline lookup yields CDR1 DFQATT and CDR2 SNEGSKA (reference sequence). The CDR3 extends over 10 amino acids. CDR3 coding DNA: TGCAGTGCTCCCCCGTACGAGCAGTACGTC. This translates into CSAPPYEQYV.

The rearrangement links TRBV7-6 to TRBJ2-7; D is undetermined. There are 13 residues in the CDR3. Germline assignment: CDR1 SGHVS and CDR2 FNYEAQ. The V end was cut by 5 bases, the J end by 2 bases, with 10 bases between. The DNA of the CDR3 is TGTGCCAGCAGCGCCGCGTCGACCTACGAGCAGTACTTC. Translation gives CASSAASTYEQYF.

The chain combines TRBV5-6 with TRBJ1-1, with a possible D match to TRBD1 (5 bases). This CDR3 is 12 amino acids long. The V and J ends lost 7 bases and 8 bases respectively, with 15 bases between them. Per germline, CDR1 SGHDT and CDR2 YYEEEE. CDR3 sequence: CASQRAGPEAFF. In DNA form, the CDR3 reads TGTGCCAGCCAGAGGGCGGGACCCGAAGCTTTCTTT.

CDR3 nucleotides: TGTGCCAGCAGTGAGGTTCAGGGGGTGCACACTGAAGCTTTCTTT. Translating it yields CASSEVQGVHTEAFF. This chain connects TRBV2 to TRBJ1-1, with 7 bases that match TRBD1. The ends lost 3 bases at V and 3 bases at J; junction bases unmatched: 7. CDR1 is SNHLY and CDR2 is FYNNEI in the germline V gene. This CDR3 comprises 15 residues. The full variable domain, completed using reference TRBV2 and TRBJ1-1, is EPEVTQTPSHQVTQMGQEVILRCVPISNHLYFYWYRQILGQKVEFLVSFYNNEISEKSEIFDDQFSVERPDGSNFTLKIRSTKLEDSAMYFCASSEVQGVHTEAFFGQGTRLTVV.

CDR3 DNA: TGTGCCATCAGTGAGCTGAAGTTTGTCTTGGGGCCCAATGAGCAGTTCTTC. Its translation is CAISELKFVLGPNEQFF. This rearrangement joins TRBV10-3 to TRBJ2-1; D is possibly TRBD1 (5 bases). The CDR3 spans 17 residues. Deletions cut 2 bases from V and 6 bases from J, with 20 bases between. Germline CDR1 and CDR2: ENHRY and SYGVKD.

V gene TRBV2 combines with J gene TRBJ1-1; D call uncertain. Germline CDR1 reads SNHLY; CDR2 reads FYNNEI. The CDR3 runs to 15 residues. Trimming pared 2 bases from V and 4 bases from J, leaving 14 bases between. In nucleotides, the CDR3 is TGTGCCAGCAGTGAACAAACGGCAGGCCGCACTGAAGCTTTCTTT. Its protein product is CASSEQTAGRTEAFF. Supplemented by reference TRBV2 and TRBJ1-1, the full variable domain reads EPEVTQTPSHQVTQMGQEVILRCVPISNHLYFYWYRQILGQKVEFLVSFYNNEISEKSEIFDDQFSVERPDGSNFTLKIRSTKLEDSAMYFCASSEQTAGRTEAFFGQGTRLTVV.

This clone was detected many times. J is TRBJ2-1 and V is TRBV6-5; D gene ambiguous. Trimming stripped 10 bases from V and 0 bases from J, with 13 bases between. Germline V gene data show CDR1 as MNHEY and CDR2 as SVGAGI. There are 14 residues in the CDR3. The CDR3 nucleotides read TGTGCCACCCTCCCACAGAGCTCCTACAATGAGCAGTTCTTC. The encoded protein is CATLPQSSYNEQFF.

V gene TRBV5-1 combines with J gene TRBJ1-4; D gene uncertain. V was shortened by 5 bases and J by 8 bases, with 19 bases between the two germline ends. The CDR3 length is 15 residues. In germline, CDR1 is SGHRS, CDR2 YFSETQ. DNA for the CDR3: TGCGCCAGCAGGCAAACCGGGTCCCCTCTGGAAAAACTGTTTTTT. It specifies CASRQTGSPLEKLFF.

The chain couples TRBV5-5 to TRBJ1-5; D call uncertain. The CDR3 length is 16 residues. The V and J ends lost 2 bases and 5 bases respectively, with 17 bases between them. CDR1 and CDR2 (germline): SGHKS, YYEKEE (reference sequence). The CDR3 spells CASSFGSAGLYQPQHF. CDR3 nucleotide sequence: TGTGCCAGCAGCTTTGGGTCCGCAGGTTTGTATCAGCCCCAGCATTTT.

This chain joins TRBV27 and TRBJ2-2; 9 bases agree with TRBD2. This CDR3 is built from 15 residues. The J segment lost 3 bases and the V segment lost 3 bases, leaving 2 bases of the junction unmatched. Per germline, CDR1 MNHEY and CDR2 SMNVEV (reference sequence). CDR3 sequence: CASSFSGGDTGELFF. The CDR3 DNA is TGTGCCAGCAGTTTTAGCGGGGGCGACACCGGGGAGCTGTTTTTT.

This chain uses TRBV19 with TRBJ1-5; TRBD1 might be the D (6 bases). In germline, CDR1 is LNHDA, CDR2 SQIVND (reference sequence). This CDR3 contains 13 residues. Trimming cost V 9 bases and J 4 bases, with 13 bases left between them. The CDR3 sequence is CASSGTPNQPQHF. CDR3 nucleotides: TGTGCCAGCTCGGGGACACCTAATCAGCCCCAGCATTTT. The whole variable domain, filled in from reference TRBV19 and TRBJ1-5, reads DGGITQSPKYLFRKEGQNVTLSCEQNLNHDAMYWYRQDPGQGLRLIYYSQIVNDFQKGDIAEGYSVSREKKESFPLTVTSAQKNPTAFYLCASSGTPNQPQHFGDGTRLSIL.

V usage is TRBV5-6 and J usage is TRBJ1-2; 7 bases match TRBD1. This CDR3 is 14 amino acids long. V trimming: 4 bases; J trimming: 0 bases; junction bases outside the gene matches: 3. The V gene's germline CDR1 is SGHDT and CDR2 YYEEEE. For the CDR3, the DNA is TGTGCCAGCAGCCTGGGACAGTCTAACTATGGCTACACCTTC. Protein: CASSLGQSNYGYTF.

The chain uses TRBV7-2 and TRBJ1-1; 7 bases agree with TRBD1. The CDR3 has 16 amino acids. The V segment lost 4 bases and the J segment 4 bases; nucleotides outside the gene matches: 12. Germline V gene lookup returns CDR1 SGHTA and CDR2 FQGNSA. CDR3 sequence: CASSSEGTGVGTEAFF. The CDR3 coding sequence is TGTGCCAGCAGCTCAGAGGGTACAGGGGTGGGCACTGAAGCTTTCTTT.

Notes on this clone: This sample also contains other DNA sequences that code for the same CDR3. This chain links TRBV5-4 with TRBJ1-2; 10 nucleotides align to TRBD1. CDR3 length equals 15 residues. Per germline, CDR1 SGHNT and CDR2 YYREEE (reference sequence). Trimming at V came to 0 bases and at J to 5 bases, leaving 4 bases not matched to a gene. CDR3 sequence reads: CASSLALGQGYGYTF. The CDR3 bases are TGTGCCAGCAGCTTGGCCCTGGGACAGGGGTATGGCTACACCTTC.

This clone was counted between two and nine times. This chain uses TRBV5-4 with TRBJ1-2, with TRBD1 matching 7 bases. With 4 bases clipped from V and 0 bases from J, the junction kept 9 bases outside the gene matches. Germline lookup yields CDR1 SGHNT and CDR2 YYREEE (reference sequence). The CDR3 covers 16 residues. The CDR3 here is CASSPSSGQPNYGYTF. CDR3 bases: TGTGCCAGCAGCCCGAGCTCGGGACAGCCTAACTATGGCTACACCTTC. The entire variable domain, with the rest obtained from reference TRBV5-4 and TRBJ1-2, is as follows: ETGVTQSPTHLIKTRGQQVTLRCSSQSGHNTVSWYQQALGQGPQFIFQYYREEENGRGNFPPRFSGLQFPNYSSELNVNALELDDSALYLCASSPSSGQPNYGYTFGSGTRLTVV.

This clone was seen a handful of times. The chain combines TRBV4-1 with TRBJ1-1; TRBD1 might be the D (5 bases). Trimming left V 0 bases short and J 5 bases short, with 13 bases between. The CDR3 sequence is 15 residues long. Germline V gene lookup returns CDR1 MGHRA and CDR2 YSYEKL. The DNA for the CDR3 is TGCGCCAGCAGCCAAGATCCCCAGGGTAAGACTGAAGCTTTCTTT. This gives the protein CASSQDPQGKTEAFF.

The chain joins TRBV5-6 to TRBJ1-1, with unresolved D. The CDR3 runs to 13 residues. V was trimmed by 3 bases and J by 6 bases, leaving 12 bases between them. Germline CDR1 is SGHDT and CDR2 is YYEEEE. The CDR3 loop is CASSSGLLAEAFF. CDR3 DNA: TGTGCCAGCAGCTCAGGTTTGCTGGCTGAAGCTTTCTTT.

V usage is TRBV27 and J usage is TRBJ1-2, with TRBD1 as a possible D gene (6 bases). V lost 5 bases, J lost 3 bases, and 16 bases lay in between. CDR1 and CDR2 from the germline V gene are MNHEY and SMNVEV (reference sequence). This CDR3 contains 15 residues. In DNA, the CDR3 is TGTGCCAGCAGTCCTGAACAGGGAAGGGACTATGGCTACACCTTC. Protein sequence: CASSPEQGRDYGYTF.